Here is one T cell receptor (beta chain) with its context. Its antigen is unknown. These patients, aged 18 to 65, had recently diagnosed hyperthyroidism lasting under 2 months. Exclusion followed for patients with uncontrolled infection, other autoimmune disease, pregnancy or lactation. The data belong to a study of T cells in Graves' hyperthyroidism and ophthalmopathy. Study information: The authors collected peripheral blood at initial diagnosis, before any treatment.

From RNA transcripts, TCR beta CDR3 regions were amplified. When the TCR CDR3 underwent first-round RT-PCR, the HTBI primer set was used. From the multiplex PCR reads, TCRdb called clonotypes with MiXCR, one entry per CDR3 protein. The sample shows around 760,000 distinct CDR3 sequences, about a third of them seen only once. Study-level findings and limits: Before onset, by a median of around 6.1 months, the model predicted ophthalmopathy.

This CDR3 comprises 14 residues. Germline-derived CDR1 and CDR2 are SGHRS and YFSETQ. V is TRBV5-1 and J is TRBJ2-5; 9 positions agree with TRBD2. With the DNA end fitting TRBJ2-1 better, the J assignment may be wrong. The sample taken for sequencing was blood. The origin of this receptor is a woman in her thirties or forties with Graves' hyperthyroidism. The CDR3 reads CASTISGGWNEQFF. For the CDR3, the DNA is TGCGCCAGCACCATCAGCGGGGGGTGGAATGAGCAGTTCTTC.